This passage covers 19 T cell receptor beta chains from one sample sequenced in a study of a mutant IDH1 vaccine in newly diagnosed glioma. The sample's time point: week 11, during vaccination. All doses held 300 ug of mutant IDH1 20-mer peptide, with topical imiquimod. Antigens for these TCRs are unknown. Sequencing was performed with immunoSEQ multiplex PCR; in TCRdb, only in-frame clones are kept and a portion is missing. This table has 120,000 or so clones, about four fifths appearing once. The sample was PBMCs, taken from a glioma patient whose treatment included an IDH1 peptide vaccine. These receptors all come from a man aged 40-55 years with glioma.

The chain employs TRBV4-1 and TRBJ2-7; possible D gene TRBD1, 6 bases. Per germline, CDR1 MGHRA and CDR2 YSYEKL. Trimming took off 0 bases at V and 7 bases at J, with 13 bases between the two ends. CDR3 size: 14 residues. CDR3 coding DNA: TGCGCCAGCAGCCAAGAGGGCAGTCAGGGGGAGCAGTACTTC. Residues: CASSQEGSQGEQYF.

The chain combines TRBV27 with TRBJ2-2; possible D gene TRBD1, 5 bases. Trimming removed 3 bases at V and 7 bases at J, with 18 bases between. The germline CDR1 and CDR2 sequences are MNHEY and SMNVEV (reference sequence). This CDR3 has 16 residues. The CDR3 loop reads CASSFRPGRDGGELFF. DNA for the CDR3: TGTGCCAGCAGTTTTCGTCCTGGCAGGGATGGCGGGGAGCTGTTTTTT.

A few counts support this clone. The chain has TRBV7-6 and TRBJ2-7, with D maybe TRBD2 (5 bases). Trimming took off 1 base at V and 3 bases at J, with 13 bases between the two ends. CDR3 length: 15 amino acids. In germline, CDR1 is SGHVS, CDR2 FNYEAQ. The chain's CDR3 is CASSLDAGPNYEQYF. The CDR3 coding sequence is TGTGCCAGCAGCTTAGATGCGGGCCCAAACTACGAGCAGTACTTC.

The gene calls are TRBV19 and TRBJ1-1, with TRBD1 matching 8 bases. The J segment lost 0 bases and the V segment lost 3 bases, leaving 3 bases of the junction unmatched. The V gene's germline CDR1 is LNHDA and CDR2 SQIVND (reference sequence). This CDR3 region has 15 residues. CDR3: CASSMGDRLNTEAFF. CDR3 nucleotide sequence: TGTGCCAGTAGTATGGGGGACAGGCTGAACACTGAAGCTTTCTTT.

The J gene is TRBJ2-3, the V gene TRBV10-1, with D hard to call. CDR1 is WNHNN and CDR2 is SYGVQD in the germline V gene (reference sequence). The CDR3 contains 13 residues. V shed 2 bases and J shed 5 bases, with 8 bases lying between them. The CDR3 DNA reads as TGCGCCAGCAGTGAGGGCAGACAAGATACGCAGTATTTT. Its protein product is CASSEGRQDTQYF.

The chain is built from TRBV19 and TRBJ2-5, with D unclear. CDR1 and CDR2 from the germline V gene are LNHDA and SQIVND (reference sequence). Trimming stripped 8 bases from V and 3 bases from J, with 7 bases between. The CDR3 totals 11 residues. CDR3 amino acids: CASQEEETQYF. The CDR3 nucleotides are TGTGCCAGTCAAGAGGAAGAGACCCAGTACTTC.

The chain uses TRBV2 and TRBJ2-2, with D perhaps assigned TRBD1 or TRBD2 (6 bases each). The CDR3 spans 18 residues. Germline assignment: CDR1 SNHLY and CDR2 FYNNEI. V was shortened by 5 bases and J by 4 bases, with 23 bases between the two germline ends. For the CDR3, the DNA is TGTGCCAGCAGTTCCACCCCCCCCGGGGGCTTTGGCACCGGGGAGCTGTTTTTT. This sequence encodes CASSSTPPGGFGTGELFF.

The chain is built from TRBV7-2 and TRBJ2-7; D unresolved. V shed 8 bases and J shed 7 bases, with 18 bases lying between them. Per the germline V gene, CDR1 is SGHTA and CDR2 is FQGNSA. This CDR3 contains 13 residues. CDR3 in amino acids: CASSLRRADEQYF. DNA for the CDR3: TGTGCCAGCTCCCTCCGTAGGGCGGATGAGCAGTACTTC.

V usage is TRBV9 and J usage is TRBJ2-2; 11 nucleotides agree with TRBD2. This CDR3 is built from 18 residues. J gave up 5 bases and V 0 bases, and 9 bases lay outside the gene matches. Germline CDR1 and CDR2: SGDLS and YYNGEE. The CDR3 nucleotides read TGTGCCAGCAGCGTAGGTCTAGCGGGAGGCCTCGGGACCGGGGAGCTGTTTTTT. This codes for CASSVGLAGGLGTGELFF.

This sequence joins TRBV28 and TRBJ2-2; D is possibly TRBD2 (5 bases). CDR1 is MDHEN and CDR2 is SYDVKM in the germline V gene. V lost 6 bases and J 2 bases, leaving 13 bases between the germline ends. The CDR3 sequence is 15 residues long. The CDR3 sequence is CASRRRTANTGELFF. CDR3 coding DNA: TGTGCCAGCAGGCGGAGGACGGCAAACACCGGGGAGCTGTTTTTT.

The chain recombines TRBV5-6 with TRBJ2-2, with D perhaps given as TRBD1 or TRBD2 (7 bases each). There are 14 residues in the CDR3. V was cut by 4 bases and J by 5 bases, with 12 bases left in between. Germline V gene sequence: CDR1 SGHDT, CDR2 YYEEEE. The CDR3 DNA sequence: TGTGCCAGCAGCCGACAGGGAGGGACCGGGGAGCTGTTTTTT. The encoded protein is CASSRQGGTGELFF.

The chain couples TRBV19 to TRBJ2-2; either TRBD1 or TRBD2 may fit D (5 bases each). This CDR3 contains 15 residues. V lost 5 bases, J lost 7 bases, and 17 bases lay in between. Germline CDR1 LNHDA, CDR2 SQIVND (reference sequence). The CDR3 bases are TGTGCCAGTAGTGTGACCGGGGCCAGTATCGGGGAGCTGTTTTTT. Translation: CASSVTGASIGELFF.

CDR3 in DNA: TGTGCCACGAGAAGGGTCGCCCTCCACTTT. It is translated as CATRRVALHF. The chain has TRBV6-5 and TRBJ1-6; unclear D gene. Trimming removed 10 bases from V and 14 bases from J, with 12 bases in between. CDR3 size: 10 residues. Germline V gives CDR1 MNHEY, CDR2 SVGAGI.

The CDR3 spells CASSNTGNYGYTF. Written as DNA, the CDR3 is TGTGCCAGCAGTAATACAGGAAACTATGGCTACACCTTC. The chain is built from TRBV2 and TRBJ1-2; D possibly corresponds to TRBD1 (5 bases). The V end was cut by 5 bases, the J end by 2 bases, with 9 bases between. Germline CDR1 SNHLY, CDR2 FYNNEI. This CDR3 has 13 amino acids.

This clone was counted between two and nine times. The chain employs TRBV7-2 and TRBJ2-5; D perhaps matches TRBD1 (5 bases). V gave up 2 bases and J gave up 5 bases, with 15 bases separating them. The germline V gene encodes CDR1 SGHTA and CDR2 FQGNSA. The CDR3 length is 15 residues. The CDR3 DNA follows: TGTGCCAGCAGCTTATCGGCAGGGTCATTGGAGACCCAGTACTTC. Amino acid sequence: CASSLSAGSLETQYF.

V and J are TRBV10-3 and TRBJ2-7, with 7 bases identical to TRBD2. The CDR3 spans 15 residues. CDR1 is ENHRY and CDR2 is SYGVKD in the germline V gene. J gave up 4 bases and V 2 bases, and 8 bases lay outside the gene matches. The CDR3 DNA reads as TGTGCCATCAGTGAGCCGGGCGGGAGCGGATACGAGCAGTACTTC. It translates to CAISEPGGSGYEQYF.

The chain carries TRBV2 and TRBJ2-2, with unresolved D. The germline V gene has CDR1 SNHLY and CDR2 FYNNEI. V was pared by 7 bases and J by 7 bases, with 13 bases between. The CDR3 consists of 13 residues. The CDR3 sequence is CASTNAFSGELFF. DNA for the CDR3: TGTGCCAGCACCAATGCGTTCAGCGGGGAGCTGTTTTTT.

The chain uses TRBV29-1 and TRBJ2-3; D gene uncertain. The CDR3 loop spans 13 amino acids. Germline-derived CDR1 and CDR2 are SQVTM and ANQGSEA. The V and J ends lost 7 bases and 0 bases respectively, with 11 bases between them. The CDR3 region has the DNA TGCAGCGCCGACTTGACTAGCACAGATACGCAGTATTTT. This codes for CSADLTSTDTQYF.

This chain links TRBV29-1 with TRBJ1-3, with D uncertain. This CDR3 has 13 residues. CDR1 SQVTM and CDR2 ANQGSEA come from the germline V gene. Trimming took 1 base from V and 0 from J, leaving 4 bases between them. CDR3 in amino acids: CSVEAGSGNTIYF. The CDR3 DNA follows: TGCAGCGTTGAAGCCGGCTCTGGAAACACCATATATTTT.